The rows below give T cell receptor beta chains drawn from one sample of a study of vaccination and CD4 T cells after COVID-19. TCRdb processed the PCR reads anew with MiXCR; each CDR3 protein has one entry. The repertoire holds 15,000 to 20,000 distinct CDR3 sequences, with 44% as singletons. Their specific antigens are unknown. The source material was CD4+ T cells from blood, cultured in vitro, sampled before SARS-CoV-2 vaccination. These receptors were taken from a human donor who had recovered from COVID-19. Both conserved end residues are part of each CDR3. The D gene is left open where the match is weak.

NA	TRBV6-1	TRBJ1-2	CASSGRSPYGYTF
NA	TRBV2	TRBJ2-4	CASSEAPSIQYF
NA	TRBV11-2	TRBJ2-1	CASSLVMGGASEQFF
NA	TRBV20-1	TRBJ1-5	CSARETGPGPQHF
NA	TRBV6-1	TRBJ2-2	CASRGQLNTGELFF
NA	TRBV6-1	TRBJ1-1	CASSEDGNTEAFF
NA	TRBV7-9	TRBJ1-2	CASSSGSPYGYTF
TRBD1	TRBV7-9	TRBJ1-2	CASSPVIGQGHGYTF
TRBD2	TRBV19	TRBJ2-3	CASSIWGLAQTDTQYF
NA	TRBV6-1	TRBJ1-1	CASSMPRMNTEAFF
NA	TRBV24-1	TRBJ2-5	CATSAGDLVGETQYF
NA	TRBV6-2/TRBV6-3	TRBJ1-2	CASRQYTNYGYTF